This T cell receptor (beta chain) was retrieved from a study of T cell responses to AZD1222 COVID-19 vaccine. This clone has a single count. The antigen remains unidentified. Trimming took 5 bases from V and 3 from J, leaving 13 bases between them. The CDR3 is made up of 14 amino acids. Germline V gene data show CDR1 as SGHTA and CDR2 as FQGNSA. Notes on the study in general: Per reports, nearly half of all spike-specific TCRs target regions that are unmutated in variants.

Libraries were prepared by immunoSEQ multiplex PCR; TCRdb keeps only in-frame clonotypes and omits some of them. The data hold about 79,000 clones, with 80% to 90% observed a single time. This receptor was identified in an adult who received the AZD1222 COVID-19 vaccine. V and J are TRBV7-2 and TRBJ1-1; D uncertain. Sample: peripheral blood, taken 28 days after the second AZD1222 dose. The CDR3 DNA reads TGTGCCAGCAGCGACAAAGCATTCTACACTGAAGCTTTCTTT. Its translation is CASSDKAFYTEAFF.